This TCR beta chain comes out of a study of spatial heterogeneity in lung cancer (dated by TCRdb to 2018 to 2020). Looking at the study overall: The donors were about 71 patients from the lung TRACERx cohort who had early-stage, untreated non-small cell lung cancer. Follow-up PBMC samples were sequenced whenever available, with a median time to follow-up of 2 to 3 years after resection. Beta-chain transcripts were consistently detected in greater numbers than alpha-chain transcripts, which likely reflected higher beta-chain transcript abundance. In the raw uncorrected reads, each unique combination of TCR and UMI appeared on average more than ten times. In non-small cell lung cancer, the study made a quantitative comparison of TCR alpha and beta repertoires among multiple tumor regions, matched nontumor lung and blood. Nonsynonymous mutation counts, determined by whole-exome sequencing of tumor tissue, were related to features of the TCR repertoire. Both alpha and beta chains were TCR-sequenced in samples taken at surgery, namely 220 tumor regions, roughly 64 matched nontumor lung samples and 45 to 60 PBMC samples.

The full study reports these points: Ubiquitous expanded tumor TCRs were found in blood more often at tumor resection than at routine follow-up. Additional single-cell paired TCR alpha and beta sequencing was considered necessary to confirm, at a functional level, the hypothesis that regional TCRs recognize regional mutations. Only 15 or so patients were included in comparisons of baseline and follow-up blood repertoires.

This clonotype has only a few counts. No cognate antigen has been identified for it. No base-level quality is on record; no much larger clone is a single base apart. A distance of 16 bases separates the germline ends of V and J, which lose 5 bases and 6 bases respectively. The germline V gene specifies SQVTM as CDR1 and ANQGSEA as CDR2. The cysteine opens and the phenylalanine closes a CDR3 of 13 amino acids. Only CDR3 DNA is held: 39 bases, read in frame from base 1. The sample's time point label, decoded: blood at routine non-recurrence follow-up after resection. Whole RNA extracted from tumor and nontumor lung tissue, or from cryopreserved PBMC samples, was used for TCR sequencing without cell sorting. Only patients for whom sufficient RNA was available from at least two tumor regions were selected for TCR sequencing. Receptor libraries were prepared by 5' RACE. Sequencing used a NextSeq 500. The TCR library protocol attached a unique molecular identifier to each TCR cDNA molecule to allow correction of PCR and sequencing errors. Processing in the source paper ran as follows. TCR identification, UMI-based error correction and CDR3 extraction were all carried out with Decombinator tools. TCRs above a frequency of 2 per 1,000, corresponding to the top 1% of the tumor frequency distribution, were defined as expanded. Rényi diversity was computed with the R vegan package after subsampling each repertoire 100 times to 5,000 TCRs. To build CDR3 similarity networks, amino acid triplet string-kernel similarity was used, and CDR3s were connected when their pairwise similarity was above 0.82. The raw public data were reprocessed by TCRdb itself: fastp quality trimming at Q25, MiXCR clonotype calling, in-frame beta chains only. CDR3 protein sequences are deduplicated, and each keeps its most common genes and DNA. Clone size and V and J calls follow TCRdb, not the original study. Present in this sample are 110,000 or so distinct CDR3 sequences, 10% to 12% of which were seen just once. Together, the top ten hold approximately 25% of the sample.

This TCR derives from a female donor with early-stage non-small cell lung cancer. Sample: PBMCs, taken at follow-up. Recombination linked TRBV29-1 to TRBJ1-1, with a weak D call of TRBD1 (6 bases match). The DNA sequence is as follows: TGCAGCGTTTCTATAACAGGGAGGCCTGAAGCTTTCTTT. This codes for CSVSITGRPEAFF. The CDR3, completed at both ends by the reference TRBV29-1 and TRBJ1-1 genes, gives the full variable domain SAVISQKPSRDICQRGTSLTIQCQVDSQVTMMFWYRQQPGQSLTLIATANQGSEATYESGFVIDKFPISRPNLTFSTLTVSNMSPEDSSIYLCSVSITGRPEAFFGQGTRLTVV.